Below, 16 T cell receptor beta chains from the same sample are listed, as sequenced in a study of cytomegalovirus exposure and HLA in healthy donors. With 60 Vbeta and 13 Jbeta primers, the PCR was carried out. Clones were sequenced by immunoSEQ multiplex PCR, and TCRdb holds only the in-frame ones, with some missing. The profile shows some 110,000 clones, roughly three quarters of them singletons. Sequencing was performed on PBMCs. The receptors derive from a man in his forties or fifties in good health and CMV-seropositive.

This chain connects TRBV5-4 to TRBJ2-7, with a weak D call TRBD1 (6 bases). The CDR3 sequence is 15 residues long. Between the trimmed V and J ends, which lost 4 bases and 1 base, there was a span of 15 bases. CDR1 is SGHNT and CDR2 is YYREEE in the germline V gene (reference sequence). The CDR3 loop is CASSQDRSLSYEQYF. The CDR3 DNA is TGTGCCAGCAGCCAAGACAGGTCACTATCCTACGAGCAGTACTTC.

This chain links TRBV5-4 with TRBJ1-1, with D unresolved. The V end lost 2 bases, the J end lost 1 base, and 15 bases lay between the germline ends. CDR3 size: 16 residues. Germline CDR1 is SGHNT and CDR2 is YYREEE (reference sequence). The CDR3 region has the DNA TGTGCCAGCAGCTTAGGTGGGCCCAATAAGAACACTGAAGCTTTCTTT. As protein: CASSLGGPNKNTEAFF.

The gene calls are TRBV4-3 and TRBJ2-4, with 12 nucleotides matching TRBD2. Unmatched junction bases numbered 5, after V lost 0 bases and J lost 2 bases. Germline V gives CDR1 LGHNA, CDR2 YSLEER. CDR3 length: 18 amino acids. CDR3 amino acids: CASSQDPTSGGSKNIQYF. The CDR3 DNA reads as TGCGCCAGCAGCCAAGATCCGACTAGCGGGGGCTCCAAAAACATTCAGTACTTC.

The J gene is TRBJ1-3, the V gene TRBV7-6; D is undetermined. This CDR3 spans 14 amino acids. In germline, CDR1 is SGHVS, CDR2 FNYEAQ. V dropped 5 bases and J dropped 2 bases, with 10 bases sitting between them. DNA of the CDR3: TGTGCCAGCAGCCAGCGGGGTACTGGAAACACCATATATTTT. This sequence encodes CASSQRGTGNTIYF.

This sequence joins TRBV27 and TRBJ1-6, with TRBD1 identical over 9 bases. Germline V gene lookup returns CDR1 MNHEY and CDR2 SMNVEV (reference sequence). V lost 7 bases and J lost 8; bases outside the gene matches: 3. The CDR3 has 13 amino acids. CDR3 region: CASNRDRDSPLHF. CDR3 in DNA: TGTGCCAGCAACCGGGACAGGGATTCACCCCTCCACTTT.

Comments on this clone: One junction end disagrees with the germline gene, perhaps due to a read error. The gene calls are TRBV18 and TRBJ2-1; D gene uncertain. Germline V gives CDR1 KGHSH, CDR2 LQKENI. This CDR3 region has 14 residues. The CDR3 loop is CASSPSDSNNEQFF. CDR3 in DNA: TGTGCCAGCTCACCAAGTGACTCCAACAATGAGCAGTTCTTC.

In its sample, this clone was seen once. CDR3 region: CASSRAGDGNQPQHF. The CDR3 bases are TGTGCCAGTAGTAGGGCGGGGGACGGCAATCAGCCCCAGCATTTT. This sequence joins TRBV19 and TRBJ1-5; a possible D gene is TRBD1 (5 bases). The germline V gene has CDR1 LNHDA and CDR2 SQIVND (reference sequence). CDR3 size: 15 residues. V dropped 4 bases and J dropped 2 bases, with 12 bases sitting between them.

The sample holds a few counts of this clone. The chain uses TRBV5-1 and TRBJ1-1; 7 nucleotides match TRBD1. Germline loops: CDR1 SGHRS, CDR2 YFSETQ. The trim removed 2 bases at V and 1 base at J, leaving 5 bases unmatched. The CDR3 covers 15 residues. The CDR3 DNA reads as TGCGCCAGCAGCTTACAGGGGCCTTCGAACACTGAAGCTTTCTTT. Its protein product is CASSLQGPSNTEAFF.

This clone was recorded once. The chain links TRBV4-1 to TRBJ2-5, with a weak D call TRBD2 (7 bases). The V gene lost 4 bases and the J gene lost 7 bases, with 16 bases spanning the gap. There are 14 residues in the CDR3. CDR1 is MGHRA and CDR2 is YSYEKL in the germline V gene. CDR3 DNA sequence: TGCGCCAGCAGCCCGGGGGCGGGGGCGGGGACCCAGTACTTC. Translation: CASSPGAGAGTQYF.

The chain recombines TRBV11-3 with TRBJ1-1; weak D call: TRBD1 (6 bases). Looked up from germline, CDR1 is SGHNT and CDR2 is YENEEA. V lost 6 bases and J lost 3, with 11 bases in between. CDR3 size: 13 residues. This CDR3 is CASSPTGYTEAFF. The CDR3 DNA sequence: TGTGCCAGCAGTCCTACAGGGTACACTGAAGCTTTCTTT.

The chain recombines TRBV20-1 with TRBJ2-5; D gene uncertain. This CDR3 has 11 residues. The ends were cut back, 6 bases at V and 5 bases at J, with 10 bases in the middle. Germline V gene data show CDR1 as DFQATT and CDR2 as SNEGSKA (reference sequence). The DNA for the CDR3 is TGCAGTGCCGAGATTTGGGAGACCCAGTACTTC. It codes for CSAEIWETQYF.

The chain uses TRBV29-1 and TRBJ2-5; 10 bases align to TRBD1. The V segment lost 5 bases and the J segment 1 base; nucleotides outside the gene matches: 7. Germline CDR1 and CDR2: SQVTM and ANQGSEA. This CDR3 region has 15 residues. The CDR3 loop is CSVSRQGAGQETQYF. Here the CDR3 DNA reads TGCAGCGTTTCTAGACAGGGGGCGGGCCAAGAGACCCAGTACTTC.

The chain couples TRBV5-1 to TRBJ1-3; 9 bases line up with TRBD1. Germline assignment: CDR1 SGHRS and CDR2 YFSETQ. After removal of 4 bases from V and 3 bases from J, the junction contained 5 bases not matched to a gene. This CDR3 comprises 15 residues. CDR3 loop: CASSLTGGSGNTIYF. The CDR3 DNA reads TGCGCCAGCAGCCTTACAGGGGGCAGTGGAAACACCATATATTTT.

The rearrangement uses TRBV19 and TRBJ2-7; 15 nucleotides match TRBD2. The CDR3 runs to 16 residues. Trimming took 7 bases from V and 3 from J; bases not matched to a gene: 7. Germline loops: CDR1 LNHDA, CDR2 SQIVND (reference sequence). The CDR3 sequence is CASNGLAGGKDYEQYF. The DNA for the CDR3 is TGTGCCAGTAACGGACTAGCGGGGGGGAAGGACTACGAGCAGTACTTC.

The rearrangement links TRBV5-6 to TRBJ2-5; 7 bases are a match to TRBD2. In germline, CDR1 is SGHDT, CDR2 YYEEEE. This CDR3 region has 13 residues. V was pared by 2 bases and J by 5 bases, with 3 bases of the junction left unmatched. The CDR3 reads CASSFGLEETQYF. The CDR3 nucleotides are TGTGCCAGCAGCTTCGGACTAGAGGAGACCCAGTACTTC.

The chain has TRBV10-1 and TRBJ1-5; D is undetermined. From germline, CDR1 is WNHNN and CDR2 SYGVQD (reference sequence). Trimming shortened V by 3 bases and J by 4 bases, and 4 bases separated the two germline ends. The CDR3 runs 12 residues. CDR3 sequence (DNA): TGCGCCAGCAGTGACGGGAATCAGCCCCAGCATTTT. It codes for CASSDGNQPQHF.